These 27 T cell receptor beta chains originate from one sample sequenced in a study of cytomegalovirus exposure and HLA in healthy donors. The assay was immunoSEQ multiplex PCR, and TCRdb's table has in-frame clones only and misses some. The data contain about 180,000 clones, about 85% of them singletons. Sequencing was carried out using PBMCs. These receptors came from a young man in good health and CMV-seropositive.

The CDR3 region has the DNA TGTGCCAGCAGTGACCGACTATTACAATTCGCTGAAGCTTTCTTT. Its translation: CASSDRLLQFAEAFF. The chain carries TRBV2 and TRBJ1-1; D is uncertain. Trimming cost V 3 bases and J 6 bases, with 17 bases left between them. From germline, CDR1 is SNHLY and CDR2 FYNNEI. The CDR3 is made up of 15 amino acids. Using reference TRBV2 and TRBJ1-1 for the parts outside the CDR3, the full variable domain is EPEVTQTPSHQVTQMGQEVILRCVPISNHLYFYWYRQILGQKVEFLVSFYNNEISEKSEIFDDQFSVERPDGSNFTLKIRSTKLEDSAMYFCASSDRLLQFAEAFFGQGTRLTVV.

This clone was counted once. CDR3 protein: CASSQGDRVNTEAFF. CDR3 DNA sequence: TGTGCCAGCAGCCAGGGGGACAGGGTGAACACTGAAGCTTTCTTT. V is TRBV7-9 and J is TRBJ1-1; TRBD1 matches 9 bases. The CDR3 runs 15 residues. Germline V lookup: CDR1 SEHNR, CDR2 FQNEAQ (reference sequence). The V gene end was trimmed by 5 bases and the J gene end by 0 bases; junction bases not matched to a gene: 4.

This clone was observed a single time. The rearrangement uses TRBV4-1 and TRBJ2-1; 7 positions agree with TRBD2. J was trimmed by 2 bases and V by 1 base; bases with no gene match: 5. This CDR3 region has 16 residues. The germline gives CDR1 MGHRA, CDR2 YSYEKL. In DNA form, the CDR3 reads TGCGCCAGCAGCCAAGGGGAGGGCGGGCCCTACAATGAGCAGTTCTTC. It encodes CASSQGEGGPYNEQFF.

V and J are TRBV6-1 and TRBJ1-2; 8 nucleotides match TRBD1. After removal of 6 bases from V and 11 bases from J, the junction contained 8 bases not matched to a gene. The germline gives CDR1 MNHNS, CDR2 SASEGT. The CDR3 extends over 12 amino acids. The CDR3 DNA sequence: TGTGCCAGCAGCCTATCGGACAGGGAATACACCTTC. It specifies CASSLSDREYTF.

This chain joins TRBV6-1 and TRBJ1-2, with a weak D call TRBD1 (6 bases). This CDR3 is 17 amino acids long. With 0 bases removed from V and 2 bases from J, the gap between germline ends came to 16 bases. Looked up from germline, CDR1 is MNHNS and CDR2 is SASEGT. The CDR3 sequence: CASSEALPDRENYGYTF. In DNA form, the CDR3 reads TGTGCCAGCAGTGAAGCGCTTCCGGACAGAGAGAACTATGGCTACACCTTC.

The CDR3 loop reads CASSYGQGSHTGELFF. DNA for the CDR3: TGTGCCAGCAGTTACGGACAGGGGTCCCACACCGGGGAGCTGTTTTTT. The chain recombines TRBV28 with TRBJ2-2; 9 nucleotides agree with TRBD1. The J segment lost 3 bases and the V segment lost 4 bases, leaving 6 bases of the junction unmatched. Per the germline V gene, CDR1 is MDHEN and CDR2 is SYDVKM. The CDR3 covers 16 residues. The full variable domain, in which reference TRBV28 and TRBJ2-2 provide the parts outside the CDR3, is DVKVTQSSRYLVKRTGEKVFLECVQDMDHENMFWYRQDPGLGLRLIYFSYDVKMKEKGDIPEGYSVSREKKERFSLILESASTNQTSMYLCASSYGQGSHTGELFFGEGSRLTVL.

The chain joins TRBV6-1 to TRBJ2-7; tentative D call: TRBD2 (6 bases). CDR1 MNHNS and CDR2 SASEGT come from the germline V gene. Trimming shortened V by 2 bases and J by 0 bases, and 11 bases separated the two germline ends. The CDR3 contains 15 residues. DNA of the CDR3: TGTGCCAGCAGTGAAAGTAGCGGACCCTCCTACGAGCAGTACTTC. Its protein product is CASSESSGPSYEQYF.

V is TRBV2 and J is TRBJ2-5; a weak D match, TRBD2 (5 bases). Germline V lookup: CDR1 SNHLY, CDR2 FYNNEI. The CDR3 spans 13 residues. With 7 bases removed from V and 9 bases from J, the gap between germline ends came to 18 bases. CDR3 sequence: CASTPGLERAQYF. CDR3 nucleotides: TGTGCCAGCACCCCCGGACTTGAGAGGGCCCAGTACTTC.

The chain employs TRBV9 and TRBJ1-6, with 7 bases aligning to TRBD1. V dropped 2 bases and J dropped 9; count of bases not matched to a gene: 8. This CDR3 contains 15 residues. From germline, CDR1 is SGDLS and CDR2 YYNGEE. The CDR3 spells CASSVGEQGPSPLHF. DNA of the CDR3: TGTGCCAGCAGCGTGGGGGAACAGGGGCCTTCACCCCTCCACTTT.

The CDR3, as DNA: TGTGCCAGCAGTGATAGCGGGACAGGGGGTCAGCCCCAGCATTTT. Translation: CASSDSGTGGQPQHF. The chain uses TRBV6-1 and TRBJ1-5; 11 nucleotides agree with TRBD1. Germline loops: CDR1 MNHNS, CDR2 SASEGT. The CDR3 spans 15 residues. Losses at the gene ends were 3 bases for V and 6 bases for J; bases not matched to a gene: 4.

The V call is TRBV18, the J call TRBJ2-7, with TRBD1 identical over 8 bases. The length of the CDR3 is 13 residues. The junction had 6 bases not matched to a gene; V was cut back by 5 bases and J by 6 bases. Germline V gene data show CDR1 as KGHSH and CDR2 as LQKENI. The CDR3 nucleotides are TGTGCCAGCTCAACCTCCGGGACAGGCGAGCAGTACTTC. This encodes CASSTSGTGEQYF.

CDR3 nucleotides: TGCGCCAGCAACGAGGCTTCAGGGCAGCAATTCTATGGCTACACCTTC. It translates to CASNEASGQQFYGYTF. This sequence joins TRBV10-2 and TRBJ1-2; TRBD1 is a possible D gene (5 bases). The CDR3 length is 16 residues. Germline CDR1 is WSHSY and CDR2 is SAAADI. V lost 7 bases, J lost 4 bases, and 22 bases lay in between.

The chain combines TRBV7-9 with TRBJ1-1; no firm D call. This CDR3 spans 11 amino acids. Trimming removed 8 bases from V and 7 bases from J, with 11 bases in between. Germline CDR1 reads SEHNR; CDR2 reads FQNEAQ (reference sequence). In DNA, the CDR3 is TGTGCCAGCCGAGAAACTCTTGAAGCTTTCTTT. Residues: CASRETLEAFF.

The chain employs TRBV30 and TRBJ1-4; 7 bases agree with TRBD1. Germline-derived CDR1 and CDR2 are GTSNPN and SVGIG (reference sequence). V gave up 4 bases and J gave up 4 bases; unmatched junction bases: 3. This CDR3 contains 13 residues. Here the CDR3 DNA reads TGTGCCTGGATGACAGGGTTTAATGAAAAACTGTTTTTT. This gives the protein CAWMTGFNEKLFF.

This clone showed up just a few times. This chain uses TRBV5-4 with TRBJ2-7; 10 bases agree with TRBD2. Unmatched junction bases numbered 4, after V lost 4 bases and J lost 3 bases. Germline assignment: CDR1 SGHNT and CDR2 YYREEE (reference sequence). The CDR3 extends over 14 amino acids. The CDR3 DNA sequence: TGTGCCAGCAGCGCTCCTAGCGGGAGCTACGAGCAGTACTTC. Protein: CASSAPSGSYEQYF.

In this sample, this clone turned up a few times. The V gene is TRBV7-9, the J gene TRBJ1-1, with a tentative D call TRBD1 (5 bases). This CDR3 spans 16 amino acids. With 5 bases removed from V and 3 bases from J, the gap between germline ends came to 19 bases. Germline V gene lookup returns CDR1 SEHNR and CDR2 FQNEAQ (reference sequence). The CDR3 here is CASSMGDSGWDTEAFF. The DNA for the CDR3 is TGTGCCAGCAGCATGGGGGACTCCGGATGGGACACTGAAGCTTTCTTT.

This clone was seen a single time. The chain carries TRBV11-1 and TRBJ2-5; D gene ambiguous. Trimming left V 4 bases short and J 5 bases short, with 8 bases between. This CDR3 has 12 amino acids. Germline V lookup: CDR1 SGHAT, CDR2 FQDESV (reference sequence). CDR3 sequence (DNA): TGTGCCAGCAGCTCTGGTGGCGAGACCCAGTACTTC. This encodes CASSSGGETQYF.

The chain couples TRBV27 to TRBJ2-3, with 9 bases identical to TRBD2. The V gene end was trimmed by 2 bases and the J gene end by 2 bases; junction bases not matched to a gene: 5. This CDR3 contains 16 residues. Germline CDR1 MNHEY, CDR2 SMNVEV (reference sequence). The CDR3 region is CASSLLAGGHTDTQYF. CDR3 bases: TGTGCCAGCAGTTTACTGGCGGGGGGGCACACAGATACGCAGTATTTT.

The V call is TRBV19, the J call TRBJ1-2; 7 bases line up with TRBD1. The V gene's germline CDR1 is LNHDA and CDR2 SQIVND (reference sequence). The V and J ends lost 4 bases and 5 bases, in that order; junction bases with no gene match: 7. The CDR3 is made up of 14 amino acids. The CDR3, as DNA: TGTGCCAGTAGTAATGACAGGGCCACTTATGGCTACACCTTC. It encodes CASSNDRATYGYTF. Looking up the rest from reference TRBV19 and TRBJ1-2 gives the full variable domain: DGGITQSPKYLFRKEGQNVTLSCEQNLNHDAMYWYRQDPGQGLRLIYYSQIVNDFQKGDIAEGYSVSREKKESFPLTVTSAQKNPTAFYLCASSNDRATYGYTFGSGTRLTVV.

The V and J genes are TRBV6-4 and TRBJ2-3; unclear D gene. V lost 1 base to trimming and J lost 6 bases, with 5 bases between them. In germline, CDR1 is MRHNA, CDR2 SNTAGT. This CDR3 is 12 amino acids long. The CDR3 DNA reads as TGTGCCAGCAGTGACTGGCCGGATACGCAGTATTTT. Amino acid sequence: CASSDWPDTQYF.

The CDR3 reads CASSLRDSRRGDTQYF. CDR3 sequence (DNA): TGTGCCAGCAGCCTCCGGGATTCCAGGAGGGGTGATACGCAGTATTTT. The chain uses TRBV7-2 and TRBJ2-3, with D possibly being TRBD2 (6 bases). Germline assignment: CDR1 SGHTA and CDR2 FQGNSA. With 5 bases removed from V and 6 bases from J, the gap between germline ends came to 21 bases. The CDR3 covers 16 residues.

The rearrangement uses TRBV30 and TRBJ2-5; tentative D call: TRBD1 (6 bases). This CDR3 spans 13 amino acids. From germline, CDR1 is GTSNPN and CDR2 SVGIG (reference sequence). V lost 3 bases and J lost 4, with 12 bases in between. The CDR3 DNA reads as TGTGCCTGGAGCTGGGGGCTTGCAGAGACCCAGTACTTC. Protein: CAWSWGLAETQYF.

V and J are TRBV27 and TRBJ2-5; 10 nucleotides match TRBD2. CDR1 and CDR2 (germline): MNHEY, SMNVEV (reference sequence). V was clipped by 6 bases and J by 1 base; unmatched bases: 5. The CDR3 length is 15 residues. The CDR3: CASRAAGGPQETQYF. The CDR3 DNA is TGTGCCAGCAGGGCAGCGGGAGGGCCCCAAGAGACCCAGTACTTC.

On this clone: Its ends do not fully match the called genes, so a read error is possible. The rearrangement links TRBV5-6 to TRBJ2-1; D remains ambiguous. Germline V gives CDR1 SGHDT, CDR2 YYEEEE. The CDR3 has 12 residues. This CDR3 is CASSLGRSEQFF. DNA for the CDR3: TGTGCCAGCAGTTTGGGTCGGAGTGAGCAGTTCTTC. Supplemented by reference TRBV5-6 and TRBJ2-1, the full variable domain reads DAGVTQSPTHLIKTRGQQVTLRCSPKSGHDTVSWYQQALGQGPQFIFQYYEEEERQRGNFPDRFSGHQFPNYSSELNVNALLLGDSALYLCASSLGRSEQFFGPGTRLTVL.

The CDR3 nucleotides are TGCGCCAGTTCCGGGGGAGCCACCGGGGAGCTGTTTTTT. Its translation: CASSGGATGELFF. The chain employs TRBV5-1 and TRBJ2-2; TRBD2 might be the D (6 bases). Germline CDR1 is SGHRS and CDR2 is YFSETQ. This CDR3 contains 13 residues. Trimming removed 8 bases from V and 4 bases from J, with 12 bases in between.

The CDR3 DNA reads as TGTGCCAGCAGTTTAGCGGAAACCTATGGCTACACCTTC. Translation: CASSLAETYGYTF. This rearrangement joins TRBV28 to TRBJ1-2, with D unresolved. Trimming took 2 bases from V and 4 from J, leaving 8 bases between them. This CDR3 has 13 residues. From germline, CDR1 is MDHEN and CDR2 SYDVKM.

The chain is built from TRBV29-1 and TRBJ2-3; D call uncertain. This CDR3 is 13 amino acids long. CDR1 SQVTM and CDR2 ANQGSEA come from the germline V gene. Trimming cost V 2 bases and J 5 bases, with 11 bases left between them. CDR3 amino acids: CSVEFVVLDTQYF. CDR3 bases: TGCAGCGTTGAATTCGTCGTTTTAGATACGCAGTATTTT.